Below, 9 T cell receptor beta chains from the same sample are listed, as sequenced in a study of cytomegalovirus exposure and HLA in healthy donors. The method was immunoSEQ multiplex PCR; TCRdb's version includes in-frame clones alone and lacks a portion of them. Among 160,000 or so clones listed, around 85% were seen once. Sequencing used PBMCs. The receptors derive from a man younger than 40 in good health and CMV-seropositive.

The rearrangement joins TRBV7-2 to TRBJ2-4; 7 nucleotides agree with TRBD1. With 3 bases clipped from V and 15 bases from J, the junction kept 8 bases outside the gene matches. The V gene's germline CDR1 is SGHTA and CDR2 FQGNSA. The CDR3 is 12 residues long. Here the CDR3 reads CASSLYDRERYF. The CDR3 DNA reads as TGTGCCAGCAGCTTGTACGACAGGGAGAGGTACTTC.

The gene calls are TRBV11-1 and TRBJ2-7; 7 positions agree with TRBD2. This CDR3 region has 11 residues. V was pared by 10 bases and J by 8 bases, with 8 bases of the junction left unmatched. The V gene's germline CDR1 is SGHAT and CDR2 FQDESV (reference sequence). CDR3 in amino acids: CATRGNGKQYF. In DNA form, the CDR3 reads TGTGCCACGCGGGGGAACGGAAAGCAGTACTTC.

This clone appeared once. The CDR3 nucleotides read TGCGCCAGCAGCCAAGAGTTAGGTCAGGAAGTGTACAATGAGCAGTTCTTC. Its translation: CASSQELGQEVYNEQFF. The chain employs TRBV4-3 and TRBJ2-1; D unresolved. CDR1 and CDR2 (germline): LGHNA, YSLEER. V lost 0 bases and J 4 bases, leaving 16 bases between the germline ends. The CDR3 covers 17 residues.

V usage is TRBV5-6 and J usage is TRBJ1-1; 7 positions match TRBD1. The J segment lost 2 bases and the V segment lost 3 bases, leaving 13 bases of the junction unmatched. The CDR3 contains 17 residues. Germline CDR1 SGHDT, CDR2 YYEEEE. The CDR3 protein is CASSSGQVRSGNTEAFF. The CDR3 DNA follows: TGTGCCAGCAGCTCCGGACAGGTTCGGTCGGGTAACACTGAAGCTTTCTTT.

This chain links TRBV7-8 with TRBJ1-5, with 7 bases identical to TRBD1. The CDR3 has 17 residues. Germline V gene data show CDR1 as SGHVS and CDR2 as FQNEAQ. The ends lost 5 bases at V and 1 base at J; junction bases unmatched: 11. CDR3 in amino acids: CASSGPGGARSNQPQHF. The DNA for the CDR3 is TGTGCCAGCAGCGGACCAGGGGGAGCGCGGAGCAATCAGCCCCAGCATTTT.

V and J are TRBV4-1 and TRBJ2-3; 8 bases align to TRBD1. J gave up 3 bases and V 1 base, and 3 bases lay outside the gene matches. This CDR3 is built from 15 residues. Germline V gene lookup returns CDR1 MGHRA and CDR2 YSYEKL. CDR3 bases: TGCGCCAGCAGCCAAGGGACAGGGATGACAGATACGCAGTATTTT. It yields the protein CASSQGTGMTDTQYF.

V is TRBV10-2 and J is TRBJ2-1; 13 nucleotides match TRBD2. V lost 7 bases, J lost 5 bases, and 2 bases stayed unmatched. CDR1 is WSHSY, CDR2 SAAADI, per germline. CDR3 length: 14 amino acids. The CDR3, as DNA: TGCGCCAGCACAGGACTAGCGGGGGACAATGAGCAGTTCTTC. Residues: CASTGLAGDNEQFF.

The chain carries TRBV7-9 and TRBJ1-1; D may be TRBD1 (5 bases). The CDR3 has 17 amino acids. Trimming removed 1 base from V and 3 bases from J, with 18 bases in between. Germline V gene lookup returns CDR1 SEHNR and CDR2 FQNEAQ (reference sequence). CDR3 nucleotides: TGTGCCAGCAGCTTAGACCGGCACAGGATGGGTGACACTGAAGCTTTCTTT. Its translation: CASSLDRHRMGDTEAFF.

This clone appeared a few times. Here the CDR3 reads CAWGDRGYSYEQYF. In DNA form, the CDR3 reads TGTGCCTGGGGTGACAGGGGGTACTCCTACGAGCAGTACTTC. The chain employs TRBV30 and TRBJ2-7, with 9 nucleotides matching TRBD1. This CDR3 has 14 amino acids. The V gene end was trimmed by 5 bases and the J gene end by 0 bases; junction bases not matched to a gene: 5. Germline CDR1 GTSNPN, CDR2 SVGIG (reference sequence).